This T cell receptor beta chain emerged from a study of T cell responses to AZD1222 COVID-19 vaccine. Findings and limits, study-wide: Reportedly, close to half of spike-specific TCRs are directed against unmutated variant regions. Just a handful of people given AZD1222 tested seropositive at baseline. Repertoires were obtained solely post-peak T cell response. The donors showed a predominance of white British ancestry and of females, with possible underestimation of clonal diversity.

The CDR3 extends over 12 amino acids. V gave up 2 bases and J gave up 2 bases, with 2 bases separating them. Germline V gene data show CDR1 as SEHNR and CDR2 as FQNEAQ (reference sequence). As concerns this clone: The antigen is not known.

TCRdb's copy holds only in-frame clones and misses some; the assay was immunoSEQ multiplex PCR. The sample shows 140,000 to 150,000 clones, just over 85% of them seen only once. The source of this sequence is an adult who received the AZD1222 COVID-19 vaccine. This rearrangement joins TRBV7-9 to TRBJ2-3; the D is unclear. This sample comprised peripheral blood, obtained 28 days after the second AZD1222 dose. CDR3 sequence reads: CASSLSTDTQYF. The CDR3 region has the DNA TGTGCCAGCAGCTTATCCACAGATACGCAGTATTTT. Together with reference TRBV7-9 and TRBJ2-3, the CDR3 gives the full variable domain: DTGVSQNPRHKITKRGQNVTFRCDPISEHNRLYWYRQTLGQGPEFLTYFQNEAQLEKSRLLSDRFSAERPKGSFSTLEIQRTEQGDSAMYLCASSLSTDTQYFGPGTRLTVL.